This TCR beta chain comes out of a study of monozygotic twins with inflammatory bowel disease. Donors each gave less than 3 ml of blood. Study results and caveats: With others, IBD patients shared fewer clonotypes than healthy twins did, especially with disease activity.

A word on this clonotype: Its antigen is undetermined.

The CDR3 is made up of 15 amino acids. For each CDR3 protein, TCRdb gives one entry from its re-call of the 5' RACE reads, without DNA. Found here are 350,000 to 400,000 distinct CDR3 sequences; the top ten clones hold about 2.5%. The TCR was taken from a human donor with ulcerative colitis or Crohn's disease, or a healthy co-twin of an affected twin (not recorded which). V usage is TRBV12-3 or TRBV12-4 and J usage is TRBJ1-5; TCRdb reports TRBD1, a call that lacks DNA to check it against. Material: blood. The CDR3: CASSWAGGGNQPQHF.